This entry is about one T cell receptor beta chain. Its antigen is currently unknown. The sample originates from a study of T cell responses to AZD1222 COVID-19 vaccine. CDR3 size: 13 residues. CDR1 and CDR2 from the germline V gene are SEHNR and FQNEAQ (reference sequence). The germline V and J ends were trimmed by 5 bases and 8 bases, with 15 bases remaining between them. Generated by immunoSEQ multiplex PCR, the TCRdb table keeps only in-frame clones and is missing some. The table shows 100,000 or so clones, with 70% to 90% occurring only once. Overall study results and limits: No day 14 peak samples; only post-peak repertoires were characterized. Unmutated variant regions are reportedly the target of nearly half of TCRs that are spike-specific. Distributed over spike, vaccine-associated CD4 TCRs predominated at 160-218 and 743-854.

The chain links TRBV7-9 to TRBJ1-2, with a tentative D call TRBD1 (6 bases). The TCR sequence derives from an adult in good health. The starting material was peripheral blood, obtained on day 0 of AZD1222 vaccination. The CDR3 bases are TGTGCCAGCAGCCCGACAGGTCAAGGGGGCTACACCTTC. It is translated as CASSPTGQGGYTF.